This T cell receptor (beta chain) is drawn from a study of T cells in Graves' hyperthyroidism and ophthalmopathy. Study outcomes and limitations: The model predicted ophthalmopathy a median around 6 months before onset.

This clonotype was recorded many times. Its matching antigen is unknown. V trimming: 6 bases; J trimming: 3 bases; junction bases outside the gene matches: 4. Germline assignment: CDR1 MNHNS and CDR2 SASEGT. This CDR3 comprises 14 residues. What was amplified from RNA transcripts were TCR beta CDR3 regions. HTBI primers drove first-round RT-PCR of the TCR CDR3. Using its own MiXCR run on the multiplex PCR reads, TCRdb lists one record per CDR3 protein. The sample yields about 200,000 distinct CDR3 sequences, 17% seen once. The hyperthyroidism patients had all been newly diagnosed, and their disease duration was under 2 months. Their ages ranged from 18 to 65 years. Pregnant or lactating patients were excluded, as were those with uncontrolled infection or other autoimmune disease.

Sequenced material: blood. The source of this sequence is a woman between 50 and 59 years old with Graves' hyperthyroidism. This chain uses TRBV6-1 with TRBJ1-1; TRBD1 matches at 10 bases. CDR3 nucleotide sequence: TGTGCCAGCAGGGCCGGGACAGGGGACACTGAAGCTTTCTTT. This encodes CASRAGTGDTEAFF.